This T cell receptor beta chain emerged from a study of radiotherapy plus CTLA-4 blockade in lung cancer. This clone was seen just once. The antigen remains unidentified. Patients with chemo-refractory metastatic non-small-cell lung cancer received focal radiation plus CTLA-4 blockade with ipilimumab. The CDR3 spans 15 residues. The J segment lost 10 bases and the V segment lost 4 bases, leaving 10 bases of the junction unmatched. Per the germline V gene, CDR1 is MNHEY and CDR2 is SMNVEV (reference sequence). The table came from immunoSEQ multiplex PCR; TCRdb's copy has only in-frame clones and leaves some out. The repertoire has around 56,000 clones, roughly 80% of them found once; the top ten carry roughly 15%. Notes on the study in general: Dynamics of early blood T cell clones, together with interferon-beta, were reportedly the best predictors of response.

Material: peripheral blood, obtained from a patient treated with radiotherapy plus ipilimumab. This chain connects TRBV27 to TRBJ1-6; 7 bases are a match to TRBD1. The TCR sequence derives from a human donor with non-small cell lung cancer who had a complete response to radiotherapy plus ipilimumab. CDR3 nucleotide sequence: TGTGCCAGCAGTTCTGGACAGGTTAAAAACTCACCCCTCCACTTT. Protein: CASSSGQVKNSPLHF.